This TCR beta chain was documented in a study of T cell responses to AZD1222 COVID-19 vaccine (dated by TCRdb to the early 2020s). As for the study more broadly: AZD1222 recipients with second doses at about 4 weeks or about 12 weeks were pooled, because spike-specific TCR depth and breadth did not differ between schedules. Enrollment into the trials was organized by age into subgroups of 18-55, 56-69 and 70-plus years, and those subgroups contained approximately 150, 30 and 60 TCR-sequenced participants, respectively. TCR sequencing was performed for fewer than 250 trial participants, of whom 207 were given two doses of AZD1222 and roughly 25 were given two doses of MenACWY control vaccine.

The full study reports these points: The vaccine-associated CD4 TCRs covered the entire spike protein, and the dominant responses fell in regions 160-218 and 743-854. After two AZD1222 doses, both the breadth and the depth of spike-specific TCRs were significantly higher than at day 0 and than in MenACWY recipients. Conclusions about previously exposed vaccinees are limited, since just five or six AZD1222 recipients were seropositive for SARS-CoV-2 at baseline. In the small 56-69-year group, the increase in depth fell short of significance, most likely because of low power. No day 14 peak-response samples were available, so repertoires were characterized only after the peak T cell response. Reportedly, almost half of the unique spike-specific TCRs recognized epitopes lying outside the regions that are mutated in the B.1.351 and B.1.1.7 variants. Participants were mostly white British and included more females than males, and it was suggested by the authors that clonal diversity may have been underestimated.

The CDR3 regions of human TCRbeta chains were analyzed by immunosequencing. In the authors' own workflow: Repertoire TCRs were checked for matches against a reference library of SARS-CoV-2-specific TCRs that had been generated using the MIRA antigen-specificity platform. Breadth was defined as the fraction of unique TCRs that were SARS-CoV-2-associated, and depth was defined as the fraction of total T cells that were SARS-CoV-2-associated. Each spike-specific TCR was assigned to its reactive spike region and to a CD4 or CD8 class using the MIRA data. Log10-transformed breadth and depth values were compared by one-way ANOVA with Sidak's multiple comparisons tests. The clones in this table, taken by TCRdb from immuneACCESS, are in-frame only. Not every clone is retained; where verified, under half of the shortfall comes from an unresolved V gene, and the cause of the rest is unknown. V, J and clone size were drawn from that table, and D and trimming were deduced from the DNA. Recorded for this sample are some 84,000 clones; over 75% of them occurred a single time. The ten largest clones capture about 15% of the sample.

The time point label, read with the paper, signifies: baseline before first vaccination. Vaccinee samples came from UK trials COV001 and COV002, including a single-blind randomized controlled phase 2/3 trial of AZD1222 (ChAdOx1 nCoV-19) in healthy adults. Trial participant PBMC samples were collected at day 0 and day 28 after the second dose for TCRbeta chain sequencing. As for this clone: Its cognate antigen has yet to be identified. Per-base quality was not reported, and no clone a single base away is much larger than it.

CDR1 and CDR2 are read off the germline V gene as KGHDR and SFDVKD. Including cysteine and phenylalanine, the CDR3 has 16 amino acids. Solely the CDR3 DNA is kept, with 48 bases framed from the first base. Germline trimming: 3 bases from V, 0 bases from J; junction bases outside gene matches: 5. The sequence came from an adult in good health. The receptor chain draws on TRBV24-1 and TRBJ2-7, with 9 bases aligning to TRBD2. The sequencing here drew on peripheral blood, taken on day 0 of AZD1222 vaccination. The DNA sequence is TGTGCCACCAGTGATGGGGGACTAGCAGCCTCCTACGAGCAGTACTTC. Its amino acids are CATSDGGLAASYEQYF.